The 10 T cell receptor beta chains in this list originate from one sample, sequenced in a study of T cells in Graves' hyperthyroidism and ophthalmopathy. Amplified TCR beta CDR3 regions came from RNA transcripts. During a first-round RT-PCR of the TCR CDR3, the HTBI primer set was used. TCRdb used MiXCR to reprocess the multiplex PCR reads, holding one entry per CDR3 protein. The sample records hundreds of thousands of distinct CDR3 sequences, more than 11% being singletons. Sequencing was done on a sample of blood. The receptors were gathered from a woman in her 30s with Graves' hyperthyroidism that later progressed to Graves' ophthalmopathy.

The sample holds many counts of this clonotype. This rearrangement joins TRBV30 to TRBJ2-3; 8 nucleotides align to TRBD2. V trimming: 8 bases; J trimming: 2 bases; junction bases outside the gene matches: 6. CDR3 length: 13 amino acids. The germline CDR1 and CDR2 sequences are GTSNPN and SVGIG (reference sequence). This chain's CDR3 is CAHYSGDTDTQYF. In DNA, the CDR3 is TGTGCCCATTATAGCGGGGACACAGATACGCAGTATTTT.

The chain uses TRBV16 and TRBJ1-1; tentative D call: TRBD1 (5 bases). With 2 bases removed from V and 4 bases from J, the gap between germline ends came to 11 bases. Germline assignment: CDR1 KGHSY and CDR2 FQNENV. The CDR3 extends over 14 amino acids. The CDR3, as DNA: TGTGCCAGCAGCCAAGGCTATGGGGCCACTGAAGCTTTCTTT. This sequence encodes CASSQGYGATEAFF.

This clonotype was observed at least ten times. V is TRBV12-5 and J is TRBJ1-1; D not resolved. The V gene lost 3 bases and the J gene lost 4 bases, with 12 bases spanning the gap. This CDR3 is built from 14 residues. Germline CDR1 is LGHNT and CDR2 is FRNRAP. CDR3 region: CASGLATTGTEAFF. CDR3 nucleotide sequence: TGTGCTAGTGGTTTAGCCACGACGGGCACTGAAGCTTTCTTT.

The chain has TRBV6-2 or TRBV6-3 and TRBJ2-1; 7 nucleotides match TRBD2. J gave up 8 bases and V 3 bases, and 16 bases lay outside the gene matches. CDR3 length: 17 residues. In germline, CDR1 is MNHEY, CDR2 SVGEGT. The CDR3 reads CASSYRSRQGRAYEQFF. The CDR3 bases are TGTGCCAGCAGTTATCGGTCTCGTCAAGGGAGGGCCTATGAGCAGTTCTTC.

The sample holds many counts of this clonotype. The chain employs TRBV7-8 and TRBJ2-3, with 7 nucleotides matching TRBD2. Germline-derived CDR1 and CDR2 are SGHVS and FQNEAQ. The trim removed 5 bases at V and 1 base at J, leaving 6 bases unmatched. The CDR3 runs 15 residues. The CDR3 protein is CASSHWAGGTDTQYF. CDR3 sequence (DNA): TGTGCCAGCAGCCATTGGGCGGGAGGCACAGATACGCAGTATTTT.

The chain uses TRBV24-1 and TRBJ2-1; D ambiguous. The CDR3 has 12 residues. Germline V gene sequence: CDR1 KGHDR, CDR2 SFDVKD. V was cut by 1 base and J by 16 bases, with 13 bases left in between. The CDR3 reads CATSDLKEYQFF. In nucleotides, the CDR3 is TGTGCCACCAGTGATTTAAAGGAATATCAATTCTTC.

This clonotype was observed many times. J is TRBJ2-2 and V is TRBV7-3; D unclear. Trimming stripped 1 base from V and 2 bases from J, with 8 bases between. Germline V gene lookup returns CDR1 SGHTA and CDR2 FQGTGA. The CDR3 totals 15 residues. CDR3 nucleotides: TGTGCCAGCAGCTTAAGCTACAGTAACACCGGGGAGCTGTTTTTT. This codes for CASSLSYSNTGELFF.

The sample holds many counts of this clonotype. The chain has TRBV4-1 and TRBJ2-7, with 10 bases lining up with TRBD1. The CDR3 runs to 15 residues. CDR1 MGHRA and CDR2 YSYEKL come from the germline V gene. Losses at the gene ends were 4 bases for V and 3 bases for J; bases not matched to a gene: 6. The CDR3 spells CASSPFGDRGYEQYF. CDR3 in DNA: TGCGCCAGCAGCCCTTTCGGGGACAGGGGCTACGAGCAGTACTTC.

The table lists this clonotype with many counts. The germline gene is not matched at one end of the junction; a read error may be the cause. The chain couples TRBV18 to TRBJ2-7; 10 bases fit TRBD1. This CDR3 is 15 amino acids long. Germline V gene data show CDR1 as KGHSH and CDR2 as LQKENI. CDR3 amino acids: CASSPPGQGRYEQYF. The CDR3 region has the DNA TGTGCCAGCTCTCCACCGGGACAGGGGCGCTACGAGCAGTACTTC.

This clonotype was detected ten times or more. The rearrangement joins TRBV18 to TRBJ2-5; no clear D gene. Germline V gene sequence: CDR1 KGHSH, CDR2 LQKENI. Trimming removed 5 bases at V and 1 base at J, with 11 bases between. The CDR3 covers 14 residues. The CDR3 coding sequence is TGTGCCAGCTCATCGGGCACAGTCCAAGAGACCCAGTACTTC. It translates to CASSSGTVQETQYF.